This TCR beta chain appears in the sequencing data of a study of a mutant IDH1 vaccine in newly diagnosed glioma. Study details: Following radiotherapy alone, or alongside temozolomide cycles, vaccination was started after an interval of 4-6 weeks. A 62.5% male, approximately 40% female split and a mean age of about 43 years characterized treated patients. Therapy received beforehand was radiotherapy, temozolomide, or both, with most patients given both. Findings and caveats of the study: Seemingly, top peripheral T cell clonotype changes bore no relation to pseudoprogression.

Time point specified: week 11, during vaccination. The content of each vaccine dose was 300 ug of mutant IDH1 20-mer peptide, and topical imiquimod accompanied it. Using immunoSEQ multiplex PCR, the repertoire was profiled, and TCRdb retains in-frame clones only, with some absent. The table includes fewer than 75,000 clones, less than 85% detected once. Only a few counts were recorded for this clone. The antigen remains unidentified. The TCR originated in a woman aged 50 to 60 with glioma. Sequenced here: PBMCs, sampled from a glioma patient whose treatment included an IDH1 peptide vaccine.

The CDR3 here is CASNPGQGGGYTF. Written as DNA, the CDR3 is TGTGCCAGCAATCCGGGACAGGGTGGTGGCTACACCTTC. The chain couples TRBV25-1 to TRBJ1-2, with 9 bases aligning to TRBD1. CDR3 length: 13 residues. Per germline, CDR1 MGHDK and CDR2 SYGVNS. Trimming took 7 bases from V and 7 from J; bases not matched to a gene: 7.